This T cell receptor beta chain was observed in a study of cytomegalovirus exposure and HLA in healthy donors. The primer mix had 60 Vbeta and 13 Jbeta primers. Only in-frame clones appear in the TCRdb table, and some are missing; sequencing was by immunoSEQ multiplex PCR. The table records about 240,000 clones, around 80% of them present only once. CDR1 is SGDLS and CDR2 is YYNGEE in the germline V gene. The CDR3 runs to 16 residues. Trimming took off 0 bases at V and 0 bases at J, with 10 bases between the two ends. The J gene is TRBJ1-3, the V gene TRBV9, with D unresolved. The receptor was isolated from a woman aged 60-70 years in good health and CMV-seropositive. The sequenced sample was PBMCs. This chain's CDR3 is CASSVAYGNSGNTIYF. The CDR3 DNA reads TGTGCCAGCAGCGTAGCGTACGGGAACTCTGGAAACACCATATATTTT.